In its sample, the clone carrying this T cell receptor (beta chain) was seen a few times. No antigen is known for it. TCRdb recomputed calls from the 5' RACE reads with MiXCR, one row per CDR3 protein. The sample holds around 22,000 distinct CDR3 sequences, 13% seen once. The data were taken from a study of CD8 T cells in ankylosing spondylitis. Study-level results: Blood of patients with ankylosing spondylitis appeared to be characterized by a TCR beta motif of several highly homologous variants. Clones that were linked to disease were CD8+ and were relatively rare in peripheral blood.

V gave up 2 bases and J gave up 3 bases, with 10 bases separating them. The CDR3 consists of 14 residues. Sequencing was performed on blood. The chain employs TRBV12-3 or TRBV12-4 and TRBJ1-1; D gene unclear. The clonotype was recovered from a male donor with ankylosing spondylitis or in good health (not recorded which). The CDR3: CASSLRTSDTEAFF. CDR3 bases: TGTGCCAGCAGTTTACGGACTTCCGACACTGAAGCTTTCTTT.